This paragraph covers one T cell receptor beta chain sequence. This sample is part of a study of beta chain features in type 1 diabetes. The V gene end was trimmed by 3 bases and the J gene end by 3 bases; junction bases not matched to a gene: 1. Germline loops: CDR1 PRHDT, CDR2 FYEKMQ (reference sequence). CDR3 length: 13 amino acids. Expressed TCRB transcripts were sequenced after all isolated RNA was converted to cDNA. Generated by immunoSEQ multiplex PCR, the TCRdb table keeps only in-frame clones and is missing some. The sample has more than 300,000 clones, approximately 16% seen once. The source material was naive CD4+ T cells from blood. V and J are TRBV13 and TRBJ1-2; TRBD1 agrees at 7 bases. This TCR was recovered from a woman younger than 30 in good health. The chain's CDR3 is CASSLGQYYGYTF. The CDR3 bases are TGTGCCAGCAGCTTGGGACAGTACTATGGCTACACCTTC.